The rows below give T cell receptor beta chains drawn from one sample of a study of vaccination and CD4 T cells after COVID-19. From the PCR reads, TCRdb called clonotypes with MiXCR, one entry per CDR3 protein. The table lists some 10,000 distinct CDR3 sequences, 66% of them singletons. Antigens for these TCRs are unknown. The sequencing sample was made of CD4+ T cells from blood, cultured in vitro. Receptors were obtained from a human donor who had recovered from COVID-19. CDR3s include the opening cysteine and the closing phenylalanine or tryptophan. Each record gives: D gene, V gene, clone size, J gene, CDR3 DNA, CDR3 protein. A D gene is named only where the DNA matches it firmly. Clone sizes are given selectively: once, few, many, or a class where the clone is expanded.

d_call: NA
v_call: TRBV6-1
clone_size: NA
j_call: TRBJ1-5
cdr3_nt: TGTGCCAGCAGTGAGCTCCCGTTTCAACATTTT
cdr3_aa: CASSELPFQHF

d_call: TRBD1
v_call: TRBV20-1
clone_size: NA
j_call: TRBJ1-5
cdr3_nt: TGCAGTGTCTCGACAGGGACGAGTAGCAATCAGCCCCAGCATTTT
cdr3_aa: CSVSTGTSSNQPQHF

d_call: NA
v_call: TRBV19
clone_size: few
j_call: TRBJ1-1
cdr3_nt: TGTGCCAGTAGTATAAATACAGGGTCGAAGGGGAACACTGAAGCTTTCTTT
cdr3_aa: CASSINTGSKGNTEAFF

d_call: NA
v_call: TRBV24-1
clone_size: NA
j_call: TRBJ2-5
cdr3_nt: TGTGCCACCAGTGATTCCAGGGCATCGGAAGAGACCCAGTACTTC
cdr3_aa: CATSDSRASEETQYF

d_call: NA
v_call: TRBV2
clone_size: NA
j_call: TRBJ1-6
cdr3_nt: TGTGCCAGCAGTGAAACGTCACGTACCCTCCACTTT
cdr3_aa: CASSETSRTLHF

d_call: NA
v_call: TRBV5-4
clone_size: NA
j_call: TRBJ1-1
cdr3_nt: TGTGCCAGCAGCGACGGGACAATCTTCCTGAGGAACACTGAAGCTTTCTTT
cdr3_aa: CASSDGTIFLRNTEAFF

d_call: TRBD2
v_call: TRBV5-6
clone_size: NA
j_call: TRBJ2-5
cdr3_nt: TGTGCCAGCAGCTCCCCAAGAGCGGGGGGGCCGCGGCAAGAGACCCAGTACTTC
cdr3_aa: CASSSPRAGGPRQETQYF

d_call: NA
v_call: TRBV21-1
clone_size: NA
j_call: TRBJ1-4
cdr3_nt: TGTGCCAGCATCAAGGGGGGGTGGACGCTAAAGACGGTAAAACTGTTTTTT
cdr3_aa: CASIKGGWTLKTVKLFF

d_call: NA
v_call: TRBV6-1
clone_size: NA
j_call: TRBJ2-1
cdr3_nt: TGTGCCAGCAAGATCGGGGGGCTAAAATACAATGAGCAGTTCTTC
cdr3_aa: CASKIGGLKYNEQFF

d_call: TRBD1
v_call: TRBV20-1
clone_size: few
j_call: TRBJ1-5
cdr3_nt: TGCAGTGCATTTGGACAGGGTAACCATGGGCCCCAGCATTTT
cdr3_aa: CSAFGQGNHGPQHF

d_call: NA
v_call: TRBV10-3
clone_size: few
j_call: TRBJ1-2
cdr3_nt: TGTGCCATCAGTGAGTCGAGGCAGGGAACCTATGGCTACACCTTC
cdr3_aa: CAISESRQGTYGYTF

d_call: NA
v_call: TRBV10-1
clone_size: NA
j_call: TRBJ2-2
cdr3_nt: TGCGCCAGCAGGGCCCCTCTCGGCGGGGAGCTGTTTTTT
cdr3_aa: CASRAPLGGELFF

d_call: TRBD2
v_call: TRBV12-3/TRBV12-4
clone_size: NA
j_call: TRBJ2-2
cdr3_nt: TGTGCCAGCAGGCAAGGGGGACTAGCAAACACCGGGGAGCTGTTTTTT
cdr3_aa: CASRQGGLANTGELFF

d_call: NA
v_call: TRBV7-8
clone_size: few
j_call: TRBJ2-2
cdr3_nt: TGTGCCAGCAGCTTTAGTCTCGACACCGGGGAGCTGTTTTTT
cdr3_aa: CASSFSLDTGELFF

d_call: NA
v_call: TRBV20-1
clone_size: NA
j_call: TRBJ2-6
cdr3_nt: TGCAGTGCCCCAGACGGGACTTACTCCCCCTTCTCTGGGGCCAACGTCCTGACTTTC
cdr3_aa: CSAPDGTYSPFSGANVLTF

d_call: NA
v_call: TRBV27
clone_size: few
j_call: TRBJ2-5
cdr3_nt: TGTGCCAGCAGTTCTTGGCTAGCAAAAGAGACCCAGTACTTC
cdr3_aa: CASSSWLAKETQYF

d_call: NA
v_call: TRBV6-5
clone_size: NA
j_call: TRBJ2-7
cdr3_nt: TGTGCCAGCAGTTATTTGGGGGGCCTCTCCTACGAGCAGTACTTC
cdr3_aa: CASSYLGGLSYEQYF

d_call: NA
v_call: TRBV20-1
clone_size: NA
j_call: TRBJ1-2
cdr3_nt: TGCAGTGCTAGAGATCGGCTCGGGACATTTCATGGCTACACCTTC
cdr3_aa: CSARDRLGTFHGYTF

d_call: NA
v_call: TRBV7-6
clone_size: NA
j_call: TRBJ1-2
cdr3_nt: TGTGCCAGCAGCCCCCCGGACTCCCCCTATGGCTACACCTTC
cdr3_aa: CASSPPDSPYGYTF

d_call: NA
v_call: TRBV6-2/TRBV6-3
clone_size: NA
j_call: TRBJ1-5
cdr3_nt: TGTGCCAGCAGTTACTCTATTTTCCGGAAAAAAGCCCAGAATCAGCCCCAGCATTTT
cdr3_aa: CASSYSIFRKKAQNQPQHF

d_call: NA
v_call: TRBV5-1
clone_size: NA
j_call: TRBJ2-2
cdr3_nt: TGCGCCAGCAGCTTGGGTTCCGGGGTCACCGGGGAGCTGTTTTTT
cdr3_aa: CASSLGSGVTGELFF

d_call: NA
v_call: TRBV10-3
clone_size: NA
j_call: TRBJ1-5
cdr3_nt: TGTGCCATCAGGGCAGAACGCAATCAGCCCCAGCATTTT
cdr3_aa: CAIRAERNQPQHF

d_call: NA
v_call: TRBV6-2/TRBV6-3
clone_size: NA
j_call: TRBJ2-3
cdr3_nt: TGTGCCAGCAGTTACCCCCGTAGCCGACTAGTAGGATCCGATACGCAGTATTTT
cdr3_aa: CASSYPRSRLVGSDTQYF

d_call: TRBD1
v_call: TRBV6-4
clone_size: NA
j_call: TRBJ1-2
cdr3_nt: TGTGCCTTTCGGACAGGGGGCGACTATGGCTACACCTTC
cdr3_aa: CAFRTGGDYGYTF

d_call: TRBD1
v_call: TRBV19
clone_size: once
j_call: TRBJ2-7
cdr3_nt: TGTGCCAGTAGGATGGACAGGGGGGCCTACGAGCAGTACTTC
cdr3_aa: CASRMDRGAYEQYF

d_call: NA
v_call: TRBV20-1
clone_size: NA
j_call: TRBJ2-3
cdr3_nt: TGCAGTGCTAGAGATGTCCAGGGGAAGCCAGATACGCAGTATTTT
cdr3_aa: CSARDVQGKPDTQYF

d_call: NA
v_call: TRBV19
clone_size: NA
j_call: TRBJ1-6
cdr3_nt: TGTGCCAGTAGTATTTATAATTCACCCCTCCACTTT
cdr3_aa: CASSIYNSPLHF

d_call: TRBD1
v_call: TRBV19
clone_size: NA
j_call: TRBJ1-5
cdr3_nt: TGTGCCAGTAGTATAGGACAGGGAGTCAATCAGCCCCAGCATTTT
cdr3_aa: CASSIGQGVNQPQHF

d_call: TRBD2
v_call: TRBV6-2/TRBV6-3
clone_size: NA
j_call: TRBJ2-1
cdr3_nt: TGTGCCAGCAGTTCATGGACTAGCGGGGGATACAATGAGCAGTTCTTC
cdr3_aa: CASSSWTSGGYNEQFF

d_call: NA
v_call: TRBV7-9
clone_size: NA
j_call: TRBJ2-2
cdr3_nt: TGTGCCAGCGGTCGAGGAGAAAGGGCAACCGGGGAGCTGTTTTTT
cdr3_aa: CASGRGERATGELFF

d_call: NA
v_call: TRBV7-3
clone_size: once
j_call: TRBJ2-1
cdr3_nt: TGTGCCAGCAGCTTAGGATCCTACAATGAGCAGTTCTTC
cdr3_aa: CASSLGSYNEQFF

d_call: TRBD1
v_call: TRBV7-9
clone_size: NA
j_call: TRBJ1-2
cdr3_nt: TGTGCCAGCAGCCCGACAGGGGGCAATGGCTACACCTTC
cdr3_aa: CASSPTGGNGYTF

d_call: NA
v_call: TRBV6-1
clone_size: NA
j_call: TRBJ2-7
cdr3_nt: TGTGCCTCGGGTAGGGAGGTGAACTACGAGCAGTACTTC
cdr3_aa: CASGREVNYEQYF

d_call: TRBD1
v_call: TRBV20-1
clone_size: few
j_call: TRBJ1-2
cdr3_nt: TGCAGTGCTGCGCACCAGGGGGATAACTATGGCTACACCTTC
cdr3_aa: CSAAHQGDNYGYTF

d_call: NA
v_call: TRBV20-1
clone_size: once
j_call: TRBJ1-1
cdr3_nt: TGCAGTCCGCACGGGCGGCTGAACACTGAAGCTTTCTTT
cdr3_aa: CSPHGRLNTEAFF

d_call: TRBD1
v_call: TRBV6-1
clone_size: NA
j_call: TRBJ1-5
cdr3_nt: TGTGCCAGCAGGGACCCGGGACAGGGGAATCAGCCCCAGCAATTT
cdr3_aa: CASRDPGQGNQPQQF

d_call: NA
v_call: TRBV27
clone_size: NA
j_call: TRBJ1-5
cdr3_nt: TGTGCCAGCAGTTTACAGAATTCGGGCAATCAGCCCCAGCATTTT
cdr3_aa: CASSLQNSGNQPQHF

d_call: NA
v_call: TRBV6-1
clone_size: few
j_call: TRBJ2-5
cdr3_nt: TGTGCCAGCAGTGCCGGGGGGACCCAGTACTTC
cdr3_aa: CASSAGGTQYF

d_call: NA
v_call: TRBV11-1
clone_size: NA
j_call: TRBJ2-5
cdr3_nt: TGTGCCAGCAGCTTAGAGCCCGGGCGGCAAGAGACCCAGTACTTC
cdr3_aa: CASSLEPGRQETQYF

d_call: NA
v_call: TRBV6-1
clone_size: NA
j_call: TRBJ1-2
cdr3_nt: TGTGCCAGCAGTGAAATGGGGACAAAGCCTCCATGGGTCTATGGCTACACCTTC
cdr3_aa: CASSEMGTKPPWVYGYTF

d_call: NA
v_call: TRBV6-5
clone_size: NA
j_call: TRBJ1-5
cdr3_nt: TGTGCCAGCAGTTACTCGTCTAGCAATCAGCCCCAGCATTTT
cdr3_aa: CASSYSSSNQPQHF

d_call: TRBD1
v_call: TRBV12-3/TRBV12-4
clone_size: NA
j_call: TRBJ2-7
cdr3_nt: TGTGCCAGCAGTTTAGACAGGGGAAATTTAGGGCAGTACTTC
cdr3_aa: CASSLDRGNLGQYF

d_call: NA
v_call: TRBV19
clone_size: once
j_call: TRBJ1-1
cdr3_nt: TGTGCCAGTAGTATAGGGTCAGGAGGGATGAACACTGAAGCTTTCTTT
cdr3_aa: CASSIGSGGMNTEAFF

d_call: TRBD1
v_call: TRBV12-3/TRBV12-4
clone_size: NA
j_call: TRBJ1-2
cdr3_nt: TGTGCCAGCAGTACACCCCTAACAGGGGGCCATGGCTACACCTTC
cdr3_aa: CASSTPLTGGHGYTF

d_call: NA
v_call: TRBV27
clone_size: NA
j_call: TRBJ1-5
cdr3_nt: TGTGCCAGCAGTTTGGGGGCCAGCAATCAGCCCCAGCATTTT
cdr3_aa: CASSLGASNQPQHF

d_call: NA
v_call: TRBV4-2
clone_size: NA
j_call: TRBJ2-3
cdr3_nt: TGTGCCAGCAGCCCGGGACTGAGCTCAGATACGCAGTATTTT
cdr3_aa: CASSPGLSSDTQYF

d_call: TRBD1
v_call: TRBV27
clone_size: NA
j_call: TRBJ2-3
cdr3_nt: TGTGCCAGCAGTTTATTTTACAACAGGGGGCGCAGGACAGATACGCAGTATTTT
cdr3_aa: CASSLFYNRGRRTDTQYF

d_call: NA
v_call: TRBV6-1
clone_size: NA
j_call: TRBJ2-2
cdr3_nt: TGTGCCAGCTCGAGGGGAGCTAGCACCGGGGAGCTGTTTTTT
cdr3_aa: CASSRGASTGELFF

d_call: NA
v_call: TRBV7-8
clone_size: NA
j_call: TRBJ2-5
cdr3_nt: TGTGCCAGCAGCTTAGCCGTCTCTCAAGAGACCCAGTACTTC
cdr3_aa: CASSLAVSQETQYF

d_call: NA
v_call: TRBV7-3
clone_size: NA
j_call: TRBJ2-3
cdr3_nt: TGTGCCAGCAGCGGTAGCCGCAGCACAGATACGCAGTATTTT
cdr3_aa: CASSGSRSTDTQYF

d_call: NA
v_call: TRBV28
clone_size: few
j_call: TRBJ2-5
cdr3_nt: TGTGCCAGCAGTTTTTACTCCGTCGGCCCCCAAGAGACCCAGTACTTC
cdr3_aa: CASSFYSVGPQETQYF

d_call: NA
v_call: TRBV12-3/TRBV12-4
clone_size: NA
j_call: TRBJ1-1
cdr3_nt: TGTGCCAGCAGTAGGGGTGGGAGGCCCGAAGCTTTCTTT
cdr3_aa: CASSRGGRPEAFF

d_call: NA
v_call: TRBV5-1
clone_size: NA
j_call: TRBJ1-4
cdr3_nt: TGCGCCAGCAGCCCGCGGGGGCAGGGGGAAAAACTGTTTTTT
cdr3_aa: CASSPRGQGEKLFF

d_call: TRBD1
v_call: TRBV6-2/TRBV6-3
clone_size: once
j_call: TRBJ2-1
cdr3_nt: TGTGCCAGCAGCTCCCACCTCGACAGGGTAGTTAACAATGAGCAGTTCTTC
cdr3_aa: CASSSHLDRVVNNEQFF

d_call: TRBD1
v_call: TRBV5-1
clone_size: NA
j_call: TRBJ1-2
cdr3_nt: TGCGCCAGCAGCCCGCGGACAGGGGGTAATGGCTACACCTTC
cdr3_aa: CASSPRTGGNGYTF